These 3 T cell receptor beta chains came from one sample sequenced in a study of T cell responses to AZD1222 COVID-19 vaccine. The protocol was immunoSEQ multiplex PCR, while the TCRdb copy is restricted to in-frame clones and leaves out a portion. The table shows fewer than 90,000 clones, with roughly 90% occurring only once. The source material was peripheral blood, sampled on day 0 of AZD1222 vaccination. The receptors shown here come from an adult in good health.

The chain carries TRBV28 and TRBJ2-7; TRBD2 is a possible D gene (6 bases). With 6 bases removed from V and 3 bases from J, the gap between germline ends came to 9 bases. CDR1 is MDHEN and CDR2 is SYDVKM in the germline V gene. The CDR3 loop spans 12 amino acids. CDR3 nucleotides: TGTGCCAGCAGCGGGAGAGTCTACGAGCAGTACTTC. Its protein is CASSGRVYEQYF.

This CDR3 reads CASSLLSNTEAFF. CDR3 nucleotides: TGTGCCAGCAGCTTACTGTCGAACACTGAAGCTTTCTTT. The chain has TRBV7-9 and TRBJ1-1; D uncertain. CDR3 size: 13 residues. Trimming pared 2 bases from V and 1 base from J, leaving 5 bases between. Germline assignment: CDR1 SEHNR and CDR2 FQNEAQ (reference sequence).

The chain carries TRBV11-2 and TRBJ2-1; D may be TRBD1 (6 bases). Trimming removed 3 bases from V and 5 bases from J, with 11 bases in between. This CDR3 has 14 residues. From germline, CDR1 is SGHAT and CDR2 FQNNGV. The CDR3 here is CASSLDSTNNEQFF. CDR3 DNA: TGTGCCAGCAGCTTGGACAGTACTAACAATGAGCAGTTCTTC. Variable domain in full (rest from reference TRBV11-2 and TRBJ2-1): EAGVAQSPRYKIIEKRQSVAFWCNPISGHATLYWYQQILGQGPKLLIQFQNNGVVDDSQLPKDRFSAERLKGVDSTLKIQPAKLEDSAVYLCASSLDSTNNEQFFGPGTRLTVL.